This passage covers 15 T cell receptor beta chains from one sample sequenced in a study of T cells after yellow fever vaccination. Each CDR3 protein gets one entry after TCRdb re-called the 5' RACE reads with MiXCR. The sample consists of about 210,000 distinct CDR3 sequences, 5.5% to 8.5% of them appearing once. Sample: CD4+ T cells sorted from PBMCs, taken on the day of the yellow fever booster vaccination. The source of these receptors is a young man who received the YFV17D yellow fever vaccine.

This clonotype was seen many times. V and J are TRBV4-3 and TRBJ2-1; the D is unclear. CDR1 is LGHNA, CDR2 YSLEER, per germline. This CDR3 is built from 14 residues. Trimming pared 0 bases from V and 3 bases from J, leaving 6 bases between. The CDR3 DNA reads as TGCGCCAGCAGCCAAGACGGCCACTACAATGAGCAGTTCTTC. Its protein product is CASSQDGHYNEQFF.

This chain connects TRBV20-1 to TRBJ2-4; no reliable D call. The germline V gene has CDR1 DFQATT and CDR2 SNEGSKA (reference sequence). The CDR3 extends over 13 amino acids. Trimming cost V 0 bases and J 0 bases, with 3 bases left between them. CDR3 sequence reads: CSARETAKNIQYF. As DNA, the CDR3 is TGCAGTGCTAGAGAGACAGCCAAAAACATTCAGTACTTC.

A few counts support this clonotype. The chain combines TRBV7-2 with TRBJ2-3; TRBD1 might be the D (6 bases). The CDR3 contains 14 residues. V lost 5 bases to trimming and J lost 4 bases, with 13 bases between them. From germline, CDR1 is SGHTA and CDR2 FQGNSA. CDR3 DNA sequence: TGTGCCAGCAGCCCCCGTGGGGGCCCAGATACGCAGTATTTT. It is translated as CASSPRGGPDTQYF.

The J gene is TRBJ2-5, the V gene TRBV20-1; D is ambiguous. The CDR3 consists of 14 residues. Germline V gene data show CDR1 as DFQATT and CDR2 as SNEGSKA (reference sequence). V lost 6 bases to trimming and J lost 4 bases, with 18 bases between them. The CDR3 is CSATPTQLRETQYF. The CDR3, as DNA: TGCAGTGCCACTCCAACCCAGTTACGAGAGACCCAGTACTTC.

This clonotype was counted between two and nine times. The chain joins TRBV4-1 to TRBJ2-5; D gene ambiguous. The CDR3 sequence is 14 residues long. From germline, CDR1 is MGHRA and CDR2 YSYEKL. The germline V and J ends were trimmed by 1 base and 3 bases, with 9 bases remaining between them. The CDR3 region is CASSQGAGEETQYF. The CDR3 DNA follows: TGCGCCAGCAGCCAAGGGGCCGGCGAAGAGACCCAGTACTTC.

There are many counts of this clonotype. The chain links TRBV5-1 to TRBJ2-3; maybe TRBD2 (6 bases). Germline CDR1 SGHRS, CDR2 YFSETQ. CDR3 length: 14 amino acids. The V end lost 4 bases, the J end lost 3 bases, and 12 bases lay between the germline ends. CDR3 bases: TGCGCCAGCAGCGGGGGAGGAGAGACAGATACGCAGTATTTT. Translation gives CASSGGGETDTQYF.

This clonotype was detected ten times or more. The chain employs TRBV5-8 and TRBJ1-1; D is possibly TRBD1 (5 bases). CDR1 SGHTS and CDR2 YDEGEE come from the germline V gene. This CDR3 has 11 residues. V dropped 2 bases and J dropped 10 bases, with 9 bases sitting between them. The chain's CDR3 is CASSFRGVAFF. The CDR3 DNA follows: TGTGCCAGCAGCTTTCGGGGGGTAGCTTTCTTT.

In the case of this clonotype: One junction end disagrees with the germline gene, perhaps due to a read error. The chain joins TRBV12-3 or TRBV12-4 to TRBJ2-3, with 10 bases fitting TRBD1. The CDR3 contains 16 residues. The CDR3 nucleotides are TGTGCCAGCGTAGGAGAGCCGACAGGGGGCGCAGATACGCGGTATTTT. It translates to CASVGEPTGGADTRYF.

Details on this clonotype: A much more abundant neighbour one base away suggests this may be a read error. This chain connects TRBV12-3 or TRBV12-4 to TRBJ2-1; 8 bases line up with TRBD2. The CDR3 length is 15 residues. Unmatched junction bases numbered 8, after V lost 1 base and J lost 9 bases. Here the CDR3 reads CASSLGSAGVGEQFF. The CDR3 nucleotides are TGTGCCAGCAGTTTAGGGTCAGCGGGAGTAGGTGAGCAGTTCTTC.

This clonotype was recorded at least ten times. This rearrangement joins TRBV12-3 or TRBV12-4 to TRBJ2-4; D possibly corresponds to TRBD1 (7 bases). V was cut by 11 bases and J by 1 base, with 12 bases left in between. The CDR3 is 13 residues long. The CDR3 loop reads CAPGGQAKNIQYF. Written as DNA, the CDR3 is TGTGCCCCAGGGGGGCAGGCCAAAAACATTCAGTACTTC.

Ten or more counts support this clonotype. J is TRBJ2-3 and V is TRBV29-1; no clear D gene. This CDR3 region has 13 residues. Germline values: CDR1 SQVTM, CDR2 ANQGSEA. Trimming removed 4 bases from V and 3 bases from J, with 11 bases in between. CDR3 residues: CSVAEDPTDTQYF. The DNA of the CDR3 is TGCAGCGTTGCCGAGGATCCGACAGATACGCAGTATTTT.

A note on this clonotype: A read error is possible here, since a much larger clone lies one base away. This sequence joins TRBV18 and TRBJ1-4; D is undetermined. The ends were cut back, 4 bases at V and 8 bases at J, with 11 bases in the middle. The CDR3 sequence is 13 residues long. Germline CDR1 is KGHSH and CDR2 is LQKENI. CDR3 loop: CASSRGLIEKLFF. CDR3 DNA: TGTGCCAGCTCACGGGGATTAATCGAAAAACTGTTTTTT.

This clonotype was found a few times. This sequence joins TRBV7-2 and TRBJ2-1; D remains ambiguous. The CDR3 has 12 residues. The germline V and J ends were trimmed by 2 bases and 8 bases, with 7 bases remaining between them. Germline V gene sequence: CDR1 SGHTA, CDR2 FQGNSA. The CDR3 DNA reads TGTGCCAGCAGCTTACGTGGGGATGAGCAGTTCTTC. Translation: CASSLRGDEQFF.

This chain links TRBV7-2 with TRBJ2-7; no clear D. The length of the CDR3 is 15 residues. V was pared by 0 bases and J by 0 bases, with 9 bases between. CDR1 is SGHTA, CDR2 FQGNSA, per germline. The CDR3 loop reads CASSLAGKTSYEQYF. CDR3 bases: TGTGCCAGCAGCTTAGCGGGTAAAACCTCCTACGAGCAGTACTTC.

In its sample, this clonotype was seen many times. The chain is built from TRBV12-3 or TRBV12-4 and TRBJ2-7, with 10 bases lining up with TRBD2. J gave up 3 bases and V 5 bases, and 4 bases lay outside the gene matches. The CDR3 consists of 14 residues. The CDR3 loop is CASSARLAGYEQYF. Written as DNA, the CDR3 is TGTGCCAGCAGTGCAAGACTAGCGGGCTACGAGCAGTACTTC.